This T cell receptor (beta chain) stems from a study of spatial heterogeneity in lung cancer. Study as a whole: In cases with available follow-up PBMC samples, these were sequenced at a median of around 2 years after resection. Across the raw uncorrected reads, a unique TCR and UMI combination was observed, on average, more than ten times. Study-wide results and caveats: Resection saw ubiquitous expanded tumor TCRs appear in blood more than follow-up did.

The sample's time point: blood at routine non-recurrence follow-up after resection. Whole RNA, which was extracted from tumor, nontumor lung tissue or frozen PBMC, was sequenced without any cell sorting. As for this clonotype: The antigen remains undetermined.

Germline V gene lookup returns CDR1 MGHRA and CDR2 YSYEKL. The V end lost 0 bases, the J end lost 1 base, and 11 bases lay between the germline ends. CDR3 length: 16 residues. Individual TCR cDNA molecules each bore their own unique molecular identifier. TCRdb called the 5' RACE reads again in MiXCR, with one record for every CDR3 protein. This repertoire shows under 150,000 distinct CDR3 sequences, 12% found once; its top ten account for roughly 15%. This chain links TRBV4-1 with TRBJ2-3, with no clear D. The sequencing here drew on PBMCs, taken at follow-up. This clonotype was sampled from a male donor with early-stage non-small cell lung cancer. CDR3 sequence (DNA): TGCGCCAGCAGCCAAGATCTCAGGCAGCGCACAGATACGCAGTATTTT. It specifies CASSQDLRQRTDTQYF.